Reported below is one T cell receptor (beta chain). The CDR3 spans 14 residues. Germline V gene lookup returns CDR1 MNHEY and CDR2 SMNVEV (reference sequence). V shed 7 bases and J 2 bases; nucleotides not matched to a gene: 6. This record belongs to a study of blood T cell repertoires in COVID-19. Study-level background: The United States, Italy and Spain provided the acute and convalescent COVID-19 samples. T cells, B-cell-depleted T cells, or PBMCs provided the cDNA or gDNA that served as material.

The data were produced by immunoSEQ multiplex PCR, yet TCRdb's version contains in-frame clones alone and is incomplete. Here the sample spans about 89,000 clones, 90% to 95% being singletons. The sequence was collected from a human donor with active COVID-19. The donor label of this sample is uncertain. This chain links TRBV27 with TRBJ2-3; 7 bases are shared with TRBD1. The sequenced material came from peripheral blood. The DNA of the CDR3 is TGTGCCAGCACGAGGGGGCCTGTCACAGATACGCAGTATTTT. This encodes CASTRGPVTDTQYF.